The next 9 T cell receptor beta chains were all read from a single sample in a study of blood T cell repertoires in COVID-19. The repertoire was sequenced with immunoSEQ multiplex PCR; TCRdb's copy has only in-frame clones and lacks some. The sample consists of roughly 380,000 clones, 75% to 90% of them appearing once. Input material: peripheral blood. The receptors here all came from a woman aged 40 to 50 with COVID-19, enrolled during active disease.

The J gene is TRBJ2-1, the V gene TRBV28; 7 positions match TRBD2. V lost 4 bases to trimming and J lost 1 base; unmatched junction nucleotides: 13. The germline CDR1 and CDR2 sequences are MDHEN and SYDVKM. CDR3 length: 18 amino acids. The CDR3 DNA sequence: TGTGCCAGCAGTTCCCCCCGGGCTAGCGGACCTTCCTACAATGAGCAGTTCTTC. Translated: CASSSPRASGPSYNEQFF.

This clone was seen once. V usage is TRBV4-1 and J usage is TRBJ2-3, with a tentative D call TRBD2 (5 bases). Germline V lookup: CDR1 MGHRA, CDR2 YSYEKL. Trimming took 0 bases from V and 0 from J, leaving 7 bases between them. This CDR3 has 15 amino acids. In DNA form, the CDR3 reads TGCGCCAGCAGCCAAGACGGGGTCAGCACAGATACGCAGTATTTT. It yields the protein CASSQDGVSTDTQYF.

The rearrangement joins TRBV4-3 to TRBJ2-2; 10 bases fit TRBD2. Germline V lookup: CDR1 LGHNA, CDR2 YSLEER. The CDR3 has 19 residues. J gave up 4 bases and V 1 base, and 12 bases lay outside the gene matches. The CDR3 loop reads CASSQGIRAGGRSTGELFF. CDR3 DNA sequence: TGCGCCAGCAGCCAAGGAATTCGAGCGGGGGGGCGTAGCACCGGGGAGCTGTTTTTT.

J is TRBJ1-2 and V is TRBV28; D unclear. V was trimmed by 5 bases and J by 4 bases, leaving 20 bases between them. The length of the CDR3 is 16 residues. The V gene's germline CDR1 is MDHEN and CDR2 SYDVKM. CDR3 in DNA: TGTGCCAGCAGTCCCCCGTTGGGGAGAGGATTCTATGGCTACACCTTC. Its translation is CASSPPLGRGFYGYTF.

This clone was counted a single time. As DNA, the CDR3 is TGTGCCAGCTCACCGACGAGGGATTCTGGCTACACCTTC. Amino acid sequence: CASSPTRDSGYTF. The chain has TRBV18 and TRBJ1-2; D is undetermined. Germline-derived CDR1 and CDR2 are KGHSH and LQKENI. The germline V and J ends were trimmed by 3 bases and 7 bases, with 12 bases remaining between them. The CDR3 runs to 13 residues.

The rearrangement links TRBV4-1 to TRBJ1-2; TRBD1 agrees at 9 bases. CDR1 and CDR2 (germline): MGHRA, YSYEKL. The CDR3 has 16 residues. The V and J ends lost 3 bases and 7 bases, in that order; junction bases with no gene match: 12. CDR3 bases: TGCGCCAGCAGCCAGGTTACCACCGGGACAGGGAGTGGCTACACCTTC. This encodes CASSQVTTGTGSGYTF.

The chain links TRBV28 to TRBJ1-5; possible D gene TRBD1, 6 bases. The germline gives CDR1 MDHEN, CDR2 SYDVKM. The CDR3 is 14 residues long. Trimming cost V 8 bases and J 4 bases, with 15 bases left between them. CDR3 amino acids: CASLGTRGNQPQHF. CDR3 nucleotide sequence: TGTGCCAGCCTCGGGACACGGGGAAATCAGCCCCAGCATTTT. The complete variable domain, with remaining parts taken from reference TRBV28 and TRBJ1-5, reads DVKVTQSSRYLVKRTGEKVFLECVQDMDHENMFWYRQDPGLGLRLIYFSYDVKMKEKGDIPEGYSVSREKKERFSLILESASTNQTSMYLCASLGTRGNQPQHFGDGTRLSIL.

The genes are TRBV18 and TRBJ1-3, with a weak D call TRBD1 (6 bases). V lost 6 bases and J lost 9, with 21 bases in between. The CDR3 loop spans 15 amino acids. Germline V CDR1 and CDR2: KGHSH, LQKENI. CDR3 DNA sequence: TGTGCCAGCTCTGGTGACAGGAGCCTCAGGGGCACCATATATTTT. Translated: CASSGDRSLRGTIYF.

The V and J genes are TRBV18 and TRBJ1-1, with a weak D call TRBD1 (6 bases). Germline V gene lookup returns CDR1 KGHSH and CDR2 LQKENI. The V end was cut by 2 bases, the J end by 4 bases, with 14 bases between. This CDR3 contains 15 residues. CDR3 sequence: CASSPDRILGTEAFF. CDR3 in DNA: TGTGCCAGCTCACCAGACAGGATTTTGGGCACTGAAGCTTTCTTT. Looking up the rest from reference TRBV18 and TRBJ1-1 gives the full variable domain: NAGVMQNPRHLVRRRGQEARLRCSPMKGHSHVYWYRQLPEEGLKFMVYLQKENIIDESGMPKERFSAEFPKEGPSILRIQQVVRGDSAAYFCASSPDRILGTEAFFGQGTRLTVV.